This T cell receptor beta chain was captured by sequencing in a study of T-cell reconstitution after alpha-beta-depleted transplantation in children. Notes on the study in general: Reportedly, alpha-beta T cells present about two months post-transplant originated from several hundred expanded clones of graft origin. Counts and diversity of T cells one year after transplant came mostly from newly produced T cells. Day-60 TCRbeta diversity that was high in some patients was derived from surviving recipient T cells and thymic progenitors.

Germline values: CDR1 MNHEY, CDR2 SMNVEV (reference sequence). The CDR3 totals 11 residues. The V end lost 7 bases, the J end lost 6 bases, and 4 bases lay between the germline ends. This clonotype was seen repeatedly, ten times or more. What it recognizes is unknown. The TCRbeta library incorporated unique molecular identifiers. TCRdb reprocessed the PCR reads via MiXCR and lists one record per CDR3 protein. Here the sample spans approximately 98,000 distinct CDR3 sequences, approximately 6.4% being singletons. The V call is TRBV27, the J call TRBJ1-6, with D unresolved. The sequencing here drew on PBMCs, mostly from graft donor cells, taken 360 days after TCRalphabeta/CD19-depleted stem cell transplant. This receptor was identified in a male patient under 10 years old who had a stem cell transplant for acute lymphoblastic leukemia, so the T cells may come from the graft donor. As DNA, the CDR3 is TGTGCCAGCATCGTTAATTCACCCCTCCACTTT. As protein: CASIVNSPLHF.